The T cell receptor (beta chain) under discussion was sequenced for a study of blood T cell repertoires in COVID-19. Study in general: Sample material is recorded as cDNA or gDNA derived from T cells, B-cell-depleted T cells, or PBMCs.

With V trimmed by 7 bases and J by 4 bases, 10 bases remained unmatched. The CDR3 extends over 14 amino acids. The germline CDR1 and CDR2 sequences are SQVTM and ANQGSEA. The repertoire was sequenced with immunoSEQ multiplex PCR; TCRdb's copy has only in-frame clones and lacks some. The repertoire includes 110,000 or so clones, roughly 80% of them detected once, and roughly 1.6% sits in the top ten. This receptor was obtained from a man aged 50-60 years with acute or convalescent COVID-19. Material: peripheral blood. The chain links TRBV29-1 to TRBJ2-3, with TRBD2 identical over 8 bases. Written as DNA, the CDR3 is TGCAGCGCCAACGGGGGGGCCGTGGCAGATACGCAGTATTTT. Its translation: CSANGGAVADTQYF.